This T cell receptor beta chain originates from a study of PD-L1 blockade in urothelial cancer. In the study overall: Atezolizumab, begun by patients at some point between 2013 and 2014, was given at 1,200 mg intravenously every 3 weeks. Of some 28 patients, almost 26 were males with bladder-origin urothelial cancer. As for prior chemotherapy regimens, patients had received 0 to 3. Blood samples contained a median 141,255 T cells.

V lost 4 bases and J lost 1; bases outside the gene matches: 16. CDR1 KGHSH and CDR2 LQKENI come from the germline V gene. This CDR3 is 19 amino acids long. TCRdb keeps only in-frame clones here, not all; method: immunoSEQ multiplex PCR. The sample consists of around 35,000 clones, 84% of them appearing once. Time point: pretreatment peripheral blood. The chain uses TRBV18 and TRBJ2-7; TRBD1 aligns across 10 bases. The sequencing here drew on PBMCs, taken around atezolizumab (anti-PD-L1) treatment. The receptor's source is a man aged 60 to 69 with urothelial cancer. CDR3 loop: CASSLRTGGEARRSYEQYF. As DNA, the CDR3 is TGTGCCAGCTCACTACGGACAGGGGGTGAGGCTAGAAGGTCCTACGAGCAGTACTTC.